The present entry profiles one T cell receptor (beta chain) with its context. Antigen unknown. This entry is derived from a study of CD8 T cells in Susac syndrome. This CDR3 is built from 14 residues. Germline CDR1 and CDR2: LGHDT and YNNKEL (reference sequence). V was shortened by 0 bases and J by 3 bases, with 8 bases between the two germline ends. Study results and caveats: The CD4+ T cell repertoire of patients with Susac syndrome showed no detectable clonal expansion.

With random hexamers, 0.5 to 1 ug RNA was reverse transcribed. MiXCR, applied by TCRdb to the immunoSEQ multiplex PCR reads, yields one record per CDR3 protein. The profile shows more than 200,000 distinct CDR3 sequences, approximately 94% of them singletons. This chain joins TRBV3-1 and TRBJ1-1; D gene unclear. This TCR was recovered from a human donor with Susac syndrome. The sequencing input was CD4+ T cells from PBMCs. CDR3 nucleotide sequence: TGTGCCAGCAGCCAAGATATGCAATACACTGAAGCTTTCTTT. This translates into CASSQDMQYTEAFF.